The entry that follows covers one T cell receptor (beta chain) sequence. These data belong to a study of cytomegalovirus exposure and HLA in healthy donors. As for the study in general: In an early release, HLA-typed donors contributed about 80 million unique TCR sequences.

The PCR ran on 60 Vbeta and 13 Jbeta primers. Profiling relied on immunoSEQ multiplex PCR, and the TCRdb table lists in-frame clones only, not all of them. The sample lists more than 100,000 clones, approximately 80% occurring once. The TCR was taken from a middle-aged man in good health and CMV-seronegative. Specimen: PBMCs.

CDR3 amino acids: CASVAGPLEETQYF. CDR3 coding DNA: TGTGCTAGTGTGGCGGGGCCCCTCGAGGAGACCCAGTACTTC. V is TRBV12-5 and J is TRBJ2-5; perhaps TRBD2 as D (6 bases). CDR1 is LGHNT and CDR2 is FRNRAP in the germline V gene. V lost 7 bases, J lost 5 bases, and 17 bases lay in between. CDR3 length: 14 residues.